This T cell receptor beta chain was recovered during a study of shared clonotypes between healthy human individuals. Whole-study context: Plates per donor: three CD4 naive, three CD4 memory, two CD8 naive, one CD8 memory.

It was CD45RO-negative cells, positively selected for CCR7, that made up naive CD8 cells, with terminally differentiated effector memory CD45RA+ cells excluded. Assay execution took place at the deep level. Here immunoSEQ multiplex PCR was the method, and the copy in TCRdb shows in-frame clones only, minus some. The sample yields approximately 810,000 clones, over 90% seen once. Trimming pared 1 base from V and 5 bases from J, leaving 6 bases between. There are 13 residues in the CDR3. CDR1 is MDHEN, CDR2 SYDVKM, per germline. Study conclusions and caveats: The sampled material consisted only of blood, and tissue repertoires are likely to differ. Non-shared clonotypes were found to have lower generation probabilities than the clonotypes that were shared by all four of the sorted-subset donors.

A remark on this clone: Its cognate antigen is unknown.

The chain employs TRBV28 and TRBJ2-1, with D perhaps matching TRBD1 or TRBD2 (5 bases each). This clonotype was obtained from a young man in good health. Sequencing was done on a sample of naive CD8+ T cells sorted from blood. The CDR3 here is CASSLLGDNEQFF. Written as DNA, the CDR3 is TGTGCCAGCAGTTTATTGGGGGACAATGAGCAGTTCTTC.